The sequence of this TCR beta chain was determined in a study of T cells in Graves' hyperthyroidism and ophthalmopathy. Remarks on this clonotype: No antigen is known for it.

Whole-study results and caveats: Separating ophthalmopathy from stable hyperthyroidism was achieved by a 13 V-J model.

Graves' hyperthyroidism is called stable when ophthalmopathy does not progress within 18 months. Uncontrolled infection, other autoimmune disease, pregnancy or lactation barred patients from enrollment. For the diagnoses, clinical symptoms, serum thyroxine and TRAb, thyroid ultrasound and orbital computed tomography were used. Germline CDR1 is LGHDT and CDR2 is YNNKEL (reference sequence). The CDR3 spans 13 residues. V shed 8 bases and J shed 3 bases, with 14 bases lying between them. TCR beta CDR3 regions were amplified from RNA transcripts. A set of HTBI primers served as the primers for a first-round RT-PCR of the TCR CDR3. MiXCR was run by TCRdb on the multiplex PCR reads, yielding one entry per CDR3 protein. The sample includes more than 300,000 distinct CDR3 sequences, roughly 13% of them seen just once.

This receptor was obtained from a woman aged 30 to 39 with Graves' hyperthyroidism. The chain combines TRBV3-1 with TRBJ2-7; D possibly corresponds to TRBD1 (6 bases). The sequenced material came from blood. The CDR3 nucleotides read TGTGCCAGCCGGGGCGAAGGGGGCTACGAGCAGTACTTC. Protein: CASRGEGGYEQYF.